This T cell receptor (beta chain) was captured in a study of human versus mouse CDR3 diversity and MHC coevolution. Looking at the study overall: The immunoSEQ assay reportedly detects one in 200,000 T cells. Each sample yielded about 0.6 x 10^7 to 1.8 x 10^7 valid reads.

To note about this clone: Its antigen is not known.

Assay used: immunoSEQ multiplex PCR; TCRdb lists only in-frame clones, some missing. The sample lists about 81,000 clones, 85% to 95% occurring once. Trimming left V 0 bases short and J 2 bases short, with 6 bases between. The CDR3 contains 14 residues. The germline gives CDR1 SGHRS, CDR2 YFSETQ. Study-level points and caveats: Human T cells underwent selection on roughly six different MHC II alleles. By iCHAO1, human TCR beta clonotypes numbered some 1.5 million, the most.

The sequence derives from a person aged 25 to 69 in good health. Sequencing was done on a sample of naive CD4+ T cells from blood. Subset in this sample: CD45RO-negative CD62L-positive naive CD4 T cells. This chain links TRBV5-1 with TRBJ1-3; D unresolved. The CDR3 DNA follows: TGCGCCAGCAGCTTGGACAGTCCTGGAAACACCATATATTTT. Protein sequence: CASSLDSPGNTIYF.